This T cell receptor (beta chain) comes out of a study of blood T cell repertoires in COVID-19. Study overall: T cells, B-cell-depleted T cells, or PBMCs supplied cDNA or gDNA.

Germline lookup yields CDR1 SNHLY and CDR2 FYNNEI. The length of the CDR3 is 14 residues. V trimming: 4 bases; J trimming: 8 bases; junction bases outside the gene matches: 7. In the original processing: Amplification of reference gene primers was used by the study to estimate nucleated cell counts. The assay was immunoSEQ multiplex PCR, and TCRdb's table has in-frame clones only and misses some. V and J calls and clone size come straight from that table; D and trimming were deduced from the DNA. Of approximately 250,000 clones listed, more than 75% were seen once; the top ten hold about 0.93%. J is TRBJ1-2 and V is TRBV2, with 10 bases lining up with TRBD1. Input material: peripheral blood. The TCR was taken from a man aged 40-50 years with acute or convalescent COVID-19. The CDR3 reads CASSGQGAREGYTF. CDR3 nucleotide sequence: TGTGCCAGCAGTGGACAGGGGGCTCGAGAGGGCTACACCTTC.